The subject of this entry is one TCR beta chain. Its antigen is still unknown. This sample stems from a study of OX40 agonist ivuxolimab in advanced cancers. This CDR3 has 18 amino acids. The germline V gene encodes CDR1 SQVTM and CDR2 ANQGSEA. V shed 7 bases and J 2 bases; nucleotides not matched to a gene: 16. The table came from immunoSEQ multiplex PCR; TCRdb's copy has only in-frame clones and leaves some out. The table shows approximately 77,000 clones, with 90% to 95% occurring only once. Study-level points and caveats: Relatively little clonal expansion, among the lowest observed, appeared in partial responders at 0.1-3.0 mg/kg. Antigen specificity remained undetermined for the expanded peripheral T cells.

Blood sampling was done at baseline, cycle 4 day 1, and cycle 7 day 1. Sequences were derived from CD4+ or CD8+ T cells sorted from blood, sampled in a trial of the OX40 agonist ivuxolimab. The chain combines TRBV29-1 with TRBJ2-3; 12 bases match TRBD2. This TCR was sampled from an adult with an advanced solid tumor such as melanoma, head and neck, liver or kidney cancer. The CDR3, as DNA: TGCAGCGGCGCCCCGACTAGCGGGGGCCCATTTCCCACAGATACGCAGTATTTT. Amino acids: CSGAPTSGGPFPTDTQYF.